The clone carrying this T cell receptor beta chain showed up many times. The source of the sample is a study of spatial heterogeneity in lung cancer. Across the whole study: Each time, sequencing found more beta-chain sequences than alpha-chain sequences.

This sample's time point: sample taken at primary tumor resection. The authors sequenced whole RNA from tumor, nontumor lung or frozen PBMC without sorting. Germline values: CDR1 SGHAT, CDR2 FQNNGV. The length of the CDR3 is 15 residues. The V segment lost 4 bases and the J segment 1 base; nucleotides outside the gene matches: 4. Every TCR cDNA molecule bore its own unique molecular identifier. TCRdb processed the 5' RACE reads anew with MiXCR; each CDR3 protein has one entry. This sample carries roughly 39,000 distinct CDR3 sequences, 6.5% to 9.5% of them seen once, and the ten largest clones take 25% to 35%.

This clonotype was sampled from a male donor with early-stage non-small cell lung cancer. The chain is built from TRBV11-2 and TRBJ2-7, with 10 positions matching TRBD2. The input for sequencing was PBMCs, taken at surgery. CDR3 bases: TGTGCCAGCAGCTCCACTAGCGGGGTTTCCTACGAGCAGTACTTC. Translation: CASSSTSGVSYEQYF.